These 3 T cell receptor beta chains were all obtained from the same sample, sequenced in a study of blood T cell repertoires in COVID-19. Profiled with immunoSEQ multiplex PCR; TCRdb holds only in-frame clones, not every one. Of some 150,000 clones in the sample, 65% to 85% are singletons; the top ten hold approximately 2.6%. Sequenced material: peripheral blood. These receptors were collected from a human donor with acute or convalescent COVID-19. The donor label of this sample is uncertain.

This sequence joins TRBV30 and TRBJ1-5, with D possibly TRBD1 on 5 matching bases. Trimming left V 2 bases short and J 4 bases short, with 12 bases between. Per germline, CDR1 GTSNPN and CDR2 SVGIG (reference sequence). The CDR3 runs 14 residues. In DNA, the CDR3 is TGTGCCTGGAGTCGACCTGGGGGGAATCAGCCCCAGCATTTT. This sequence encodes CAWSRPGGNQPQHF. The whole variable domain, filled in from reference TRBV30 and TRBJ1-5, reads SQTIHQWPATLVQPVGSPLSLECTVEGTSNPNLYWYRQAAGRGLQLLFYSVGIGQISSEVPQNLSASRPQDRQFILSSKKLLLSDSGFYLCAWSRPGGNQPQHFGDGTRLSIL.

This clone was counted once. This sequence joins TRBV6-5 and TRBJ2-2; D perhaps matches TRBD1 (6 bases). V dropped 8 bases and J dropped 3 bases, with 10 bases sitting between them. Germline CDR1 is MNHEY and CDR2 is SVGAGI. This CDR3 has 13 residues. CDR3 sequence: CASGTYYTGELFF. For the CDR3, the DNA is TGTGCCAGCGGGACATATTACACCGGGGAGCTGTTTTTT.

The J gene is TRBJ1-2, the V gene TRBV20-1; the D is unclear. The CDR3 is 11 residues long. Germline CDR1 DFQATT, CDR2 SNEGSKA (reference sequence). CDR3 DNA sequence: TGCAGCTTAGGCAGGACTGATGGCTACACCTTC. This gives the protein CSLGRTDGYTF.